This T cell receptor beta chain comes out of a study of regulatory T cells in long-lasting Graves disease. Findings of the study overall: Accuracy may have been reduced by the small sample size.

As regards this clonotype: Its target is unknown.

To make TCR beta libraries, researchers used iRepertoire HTBI primers and Arm-PCR of CDR3 regions. TCRdb called the multiplex PCR reads again in MiXCR, with one record for every CDR3 protein. In the table there are 350,000 to 450,000 distinct CDR3 sequences, 21% of which are singletons. There are 14 residues in the CDR3. V was pared by 3 bases and J by 4 bases, with 9 bases between. Germline values: CDR1 KGHDR, CDR2 SFDVKD. Regarding time point: persistent/refractory GD, antithyroid drugs over 5 years with positive TRAb. PBMC RNA served as the TCR library source. The chain uses TRBV24-1 and TRBJ1-5; D call uncertain. This TCR derives from a female donor with Graves disease. This specimen was peripheral blood mononuclear cells (PBMCs), taken when the disease was refractory, from a patient treated with antithyroid drugs. The CDR3 bases are TGTGCCACCAGTGATAAGGGTTTTAATCAGCCCCAGCATTTT. It yields the protein CATSDKGFNQPQHF.